This T cell receptor beta chain was identified during a study of cytomegalovirus exposure and HLA in healthy donors. This CDR3 has 14 amino acids. V was pared by 7 bases and J by 5 bases, with 18 bases between. Germline V gives CDR1 SGHRS, CDR2 YFSETQ. The donors (healthy individuals) were bone marrow donors. The PCR ran on 60 Vbeta and 13 Jbeta primers. Produced via immunoSEQ multiplex PCR; TCRdb's table is partial and in-frame only. This sample has around 150,000 clones, with about 81% found just once. Sequenced material: PBMCs. The chain is built from TRBV5-1 and TRBJ1-1; possibly TRBD1 for D (5 bases). The clonotype was recovered from a woman between 18 and 29 years old in good health and CMV-seronegative. CDR3 protein: CASVKEGTRTEAFF. In DNA form, the CDR3 reads TGCGCCAGCGTGAAGGAGGGGACGAGAACTGAAGCTTTCTTT.